The 3 T cell receptor beta chains given below trace back to one sample, sequenced in a study of Tregs in tolerant kidney transplant recipients. Profiled with immunoSEQ multiplex PCR; TCRdb holds only in-frame clones, not every one. This table lists about 30,000 clones. The sample here was CD8+ T cells from blood, taken before the transplant. Receptor source: a human donor who received a combined kidney and bone marrow transplant.

As concerns this clone: Sequencing ends 3 residues short of the CDR3 end; the germline J gene provides the rest. This chain connects TRBV6-2 or TRBV6-3 to TRBJ2-7; 7 nucleotides agree with TRBD2. CDR3 length: 14 residues. V gave up 2 bases and J gave up 5 bases; unmatched junction bases: 6. The germline CDR1 and CDR2 sequences are MNHEY and SVGEGT. This chain's CDR3 is CASSYRLAIDEQYF. CDR3 bases read: TGTGCCAGCAGTTACAGACTAGCCATCGACGAG.

The CDR3: CASSISITGYEQYF. The CDR3 bases that were read are TGTGCCAGTAGTATCTCGATAACAGGCTACGAG. The chain carries TRBV19 and TRBJ2-7, with a possible D match to TRBD1 (5 bases). The read stops 3 residues short of the end of the CDR3; the missing end is completed from the germline J gene. The CDR3 loop spans 14 amino acids. Trimming pared 3 bases from V and 3 bases from J, leaving 12 bases between. Per the germline V gene, CDR1 is LNHDA and CDR2 is SQIVND (reference sequence).

As for this clone: The CDR3 extends 3 residues past the end of the read, so its final part is completed from the germline J gene. This chain uses TRBV2 with TRBJ2-5, with D perhaps TRBD2 (6 bases). The V end lost 0 bases, the J end lost 2 bases, and 10 bases lay between the germline ends. The CDR3 contains 15 residues. The germline V gene has CDR1 SNHLY and CDR2 FYNNEI. The CDR3 DNA, read in part, is TGTGCCAGCAGTGAAGCCCTCGCGGGACAAGAGACC. It encodes CASSEALAGQET. The full CDR3 protein reads CASSEALAGQETQYF. Variable domain in full (rest from reference TRBV2 and TRBJ2-5): EPEVTQTPSHQVTQMGQEVILRCVPISNHLYFYWYRQILGQKVEFLVSFYNNEISEKSEIFDDQFSVERPDGSNFTLKIRSTKLEDSAMYFCASSEALAGQETQYFGPGTRLLVL.